A selection of T cell receptor beta chains follows, all from one sample in a study of response to subunit inactivated influenza vaccine. Using its own MiXCR run on the RT-PCR reads, TCRdb lists one record per CDR3 protein. This table has 800,000 or so distinct CDR3 sequences, 21% appearing once. The sequenced sample was PBMCs from blood, obtained 5 days after vaccination. All receptors derive from a man aged 50 to 60 who received an inactivated influenza vaccine. The CDR3 runs from the conserved cysteine through the conserved F or W. D genes are given only for firm matches. Not all rows give a size; the values are once, few, many and, for expanded clones, a class.

v_gene	d_gene	abundance	j_gene	CDR3aa	CDR3nt
TRBV5-1	.	.	TRBJ2-1	CASSLNRLVNEQFF	TGCGCCAGCAGCTTGAATCGATTAGTCAATGAGCAGTTCTTC
TRBV9	TRBD1	.	TRBJ1-3	CASSVEGQGPNTIYF	TGTGCCAGCAGCGTAGAGGGACAGGGGCCAAACACCATATATTTT
TRBV18	.	few	TRBJ1-5	CASSPGISNQPQHF	TGTGCCAGCTCACCTGGGATTAGCAATCAGCCCCAGCATTTT
TRBV12-3/TRBV12-4	TRBD2	.	TRBJ2-7	CASSLWRGNSYEQYF	TGTGCCAGCAGTTTATGGCGGGGGAACTCCTACGAGCAGTACTTC
TRBV7-2	.	.	TRBJ2-7	CASSLAVGTAFEQYF	TGTGCCAGCAGCTTAGCTGTCGGGACCGCCTTCGAGCAGTACTTC
TRBV28	TRBD1	few	TRBJ2-1	CASSSLSGTGKVWNEQFF	TGTGCCAGCAGTTCACTTTCCGGGACAGGGAAGGTGTGGAATGAGCAGTTCTTC
TRBV10-3	.	.	TRBJ1-3	CAISDPAGGGNTIYF	TGTGCCATCAGTGATCCGGCCGGAGGTGGAAACACCATATATTTT
TRBV28	.	.	TRBJ2-7	CASSLFLGTGTSEQYF	TGTGCCAGCAGTTTATTTTTGGGGACAGGGACTAGCGAGCAGTACTTC
TRBV29-1	TRBD2	many	TRBJ2-2	CSVKGTSGGNTGELFF	TGCAGCGTGAAGGGGACTAGCGGGGGGAACACCGGGGAGCTGTTTTTT
TRBV7-8	TRBD2	few	TRBJ2-2	CASSLEGLAYTGELFF	TGTGCCAGCAGCTTAGAGGGACTAGCCTACACCGGGGAGCTGTTTTTT
TRBV12-3/TRBV12-4	TRBD1	.	TRBJ1-1	CASSRPGQGADTEAFF	TGTGCCAGCAGCCGCCCGGGACAGGGGGCAGACACTGAAGCTTTCTTT
TRBV24-1	.	.	TRBJ2-2	CATSVGQTTGELFF	TGTGCCACCAGTGTAGGACAAACGACCGGGGAGCTGTTTTTT
TRBV9	.	few	TRBJ2-7	CASSVGRGVQYF	TGTGCCAGCAGCGTCGGCAGGGGCGTTCAGTACTTC
TRBV7-9	.	.	TRBJ2-5	CASSARLAYQETQYF	TGTGCCAGCAGCGCCCGGCTAGCGTACCAAGAGACCCAGTACTTC
TRBV7-9	TRBD2	few	TRBJ2-1	CASSSPGTSANEQFF	TGTGCCAGCAGCTCACCCGGGACTAGTGCCAATGAGCAGTTCTTC
TRBV12-3/TRBV12-4	.	few	TRBJ2-3	CASTLGLRGRTDTQYF	TGTGCCAGCACCCTAGGCCTTCGGGGACGCACAGATACGCAGTATTTT
TRBV27	TRBD1	once	TRBJ2-2	CASSYLTDRVWGTGELFF	TGTGCCAGCAGTTACTTAACGGACAGGGTATGGGGCACCGGGGAGCTGTTTTTT
TRBV20-1	TRBD1	.	TRBJ1-6	CSAPTGQGVSPLHF	TGCAGTGCCCCGACAGGGCAGGGCGTTTCACCCCTCCACTTT
TRBV2	TRBD2	few	TRBJ2-3	CASREFWTSVGTDTQYF	TGTGCCAGCAGGGAATTTTGGACTAGCGTGGGCACAGATACGCAGTATTTT
TRBV7-9	TRBD1	.	TRBJ2-3	CASSFETGGVPTDTQYF	TGTGCCAGCAGCTTCGAGACAGGGGGCGTCCCCACAGATACGCAGTATTTT
TRBV5-6	.	many	TRBJ1-1	CASSLTGINTEAFF	TGTGCCAGCAGCTTGACAGGAATCAACACTGAAGCTTTCTTT
TRBV7-2	.	few	TRBJ2-7	CASSFSPEWYEQYF	TGTGCCAGCAGCTTCAGCCCCGAATGGTACGAGCAGTACTTC
TRBV14	.	.	TRBJ2-3	CASSQELTDTQYF	TGTGCCAGCAGCCAAGAATTGACAGATACGCAGTATTTT
TRBV5-1	.	.	TRBJ1-1	CASSLETTNTEAFF	TGCGCCAGCAGCTTGGAGACAACGAACACTGAAGCTTTCTTT
TRBV3-1	TRBD2	.	TRBJ2-3	CASSPEEPGLIFGPDTQYF	TGTGCCAGCAGCCCCGAGGAGCCGGGACTAATATTCGGCCCAGATACGCAGTATTTT
TRBV9	.	few	TRBJ2-3	CASSVMAGRTDTQYF	TGTGCCAGCAGCGTAATGGCGGGCCGCACAGATACGCAGTATTTT
TRBV15	.	few	TRBJ2-3	CATSRGNIFTDTQYF	TGTGCCACCAGCAGGGGAAACATCTTCACAGATACGCAGTATTTT
TRBV6-2/TRBV6-3	TRBD1	.	TRBJ1-5	CASRSGQAFNQPQHF	TGTGCCAGCAGGAGCGGACAGGCCTTCAATCAGCCCCAGCATTTT
TRBV12-3/TRBV12-4	.	few	TRBJ2-6	CASGGAANVLTF	TGTGCCAGCGGGGGTGCTGCCAACGTCCTGACTTTC
TRBV12-3/TRBV12-4	.	many	TRBJ1-5	CASSQGSQPQHF	TGTGCCAGCAGCCAGGGTAGTCAGCCCCAGCATTTT
TRBV9	TRBD2	few	TRBJ2-3	CASSVESGRASNTDTQYF	TGTGCCAGCAGCGTAGAGAGCGGGAGGGCCTCCAACACAGATACGCAGTATTTT
TRBV28	.	.	TRBJ1-1	CASSPPSVWGTEAFF	TGTGCCAGCAGTCCCCCCTCGGTATGGGGCACTGAAGCTTTCTTT
TRBV5-8	.	.	TRBJ2-2	CASSLTGFTGELFF	TGTGCCAGCAGCCTTACAGGGTTCACCGGGGAGCTGTTTTTT
TRBV12-3/TRBV12-4	TRBD2	once	TRBJ2-5	CASSLLAGGSETQYF	TGTGCCAGCAGTTTACTAGCGGGGGGCAGTGAGACCCAGTACTTC
TRBV7-3	.	.	TRBJ2-6	CASSLTPGTSGANVLTF	TGTGCCAGCAGCTTAACGCCAGGAACCTCTGGGGCCAACGTCCTGACTTTC
TRBV12-3/TRBV12-4	TRBD1	few	TRBJ1-3	CASSSGGGNTIYF	TGTGCCAGCAGTTCAGGGGGTGGAAACACCATATATTTT
TRBV29-1	TRBD1	few	TRBJ2-5	CSAPDRLQETQYF	TGCAGCGCCCCGGACAGGCTGCAAGAGACCCAGTACTTC